This T cell receptor beta chain was identified during a study of Graves' ophthalmopathy and Graves' hyperthyroidism. Study findings and constraints: Blood also harbored most expanded thyroid clonotypes above 0.001 frequency. As the model predicted ophthalmopathy progression, it achieved a sensitivity of around 71% and a specificity of around 73%.

In this sample, this clonotype turned up a few times. No antigen is known for it. Germline CDR1 reads LGHDT; CDR2 reads YNNKEL (reference sequence). V was shortened by 6 bases and J by 0 bases, with 8 bases between the two germline ends. The CDR3 has 14 amino acids. Moderately to severely active ophthalmopathy under 3 months, CAS at least 3, NOSPECS at least 4. From RNA, the CDR3 regions of TCR beta chains were amplified and sequenced. Second-round multiplex PCR came after a first-round RT-PCR that employed HTBI primers. One entry per CDR3 protein results from TCRdb running MiXCR on the multiplex PCR reads. Found here are under 350,000 distinct CDR3 sequences, roughly 15% of them singletons; the top ten hold 9% to 15%.

This rearrangement joins TRBV3-1 to TRBJ2-2; a weak D match, TRBD2 (6 bases). The sequenced sample consisted of peripheral blood. The TCR originated in an adult man with Graves' ophthalmopathy. DNA for the CDR3: TGTGCCAGCAGGTGGGGGGCGAACACCGGGGAGCTGTTTTTT. It codes for CASRWGANTGELFF.